The T cell receptor (beta chain) described here comes from a study of cytomegalovirus exposure and HLA in healthy donors (dated by TCRdb to the late 2010s). A note on the overall study: An earlier analysis of approximately 640 of the donors reported roughly 270 Gb of sequence data and roughly 100 million unique TCR beta sequences from 150 million to 200 million T cells. Roughly 320 gigabases of sequencing data and roughly 81 million unique TCR sequences made up an early release that covered 500 to 700 HLA-typed donors. Of the approximately 400 genotyped donors, 75% to 85% were placed in the genetic ancestry cluster associated with self-reported Caucasian donors. The study was designed to test whether signatures of past pathogen exposure could be identified by cataloging public T cell receptors. The study profiled the T cell repertoires of some 610 subjects by immunosequencing and related them to cytomegalovirus serostatus. In addition to the first cohort of 666 subjects, a separate validation cohort of 120 different subjects was used. To predict cytomegalovirus infection status, the study brought together high-throughput TCR immunosequencing, statistical association of individual TCRs with disease status, and machine learning. To study patterns of TCR occurrence, a later analysis re-analyzed previously published TCR beta repertoires from several hundred donors and added high-resolution HLA genotyping. Rather than using new phenotypic data, the later analysis identified candidate immune exposures from TCR beta sequences and from how often those sequences occurred across donors. In an earlier analysis of 500 to 650 of the donors, high-throughput TCR beta sequencing was used to judge whether each TCR beta V gene segment behaved as functional or pseudogenic. Alongside the repertoire data, information on donor age, sex, ethnicity and CMV serostatus was compiled. In a later genetic analysis, genome-wide SNP genotypes for about three fifths of the roughly 670 donors were used, and that subset was treated as a discovery cohort. All discovery cohort repertoires had been generated on a single sequencing platform. Class I and class II HLA loci were covered by the typing at four-digit resolution. Typing coverage varied by locus: about 629-640 donors for A, B, C, DRB1 and DQB1; roughly 560 for DQA1; about 590 for DPA1; 400 to 480 for DPB1. Four to six DR-DQ haplotypes were handled as single units for association and clustering, since linkage in the cohort was strong. Across approximately 420 genotyped donors of the cohort, an average of approximately 220,000 unique TCR beta nucleotide sequences per donor were sequenced, and roughly 18% of those sequences were non-productive. The full study reports these points: Compared with equally common non-associated chains, HLA-associated TCR beta chains in a later analysis were more clonally expanded and had lower generation probabilities. HLA typing was unavailable for some donors at each locus, so association tests used only the typed subset. Compared with the approximately 670-donor mean, donors in an Asian-associated ancestry cluster had fewer N-insertions in productive TCRs, according to a later genetic analysis. Strong co-occurrence of HLA alleles, especially DR and DQ, made assigning TCR associations to individual alleles difficult. The authors suggested that the approach could potentially be extended to other disease states and immunological phenotypes. In both the original and validation cohorts, the classifier was reported to diagnose cytomegalovirus status with high specificity and sensitivity. In vitro tests confirmed that three of the cytomegalovirus-associated TCR beta chains recognize cytomegalovirus antigens. The study listed over 150 TCR beta chains as associated with cytomegalovirus. Because counts were too low, approximately 15 rarely observed V segments, including chromosome 9 orphons, were excluded from the earlier analysis of 587 of the donors. Broadly in line with IMGT annotations, most TCR beta V segments showed up in productive rearrangements about 87% or about 30% of the time in an earlier analysis of around 600 of the donors. Several of the top co-occurrence clusters appeared to be linked to parvovirus B19, influenza, CMV and Epstein-Barr virus, according to a later analysis. Linkage disequilibrium might explain the correlated functional status among segregating V segments, but an unknown experimental factor could not be excluded. A later genetic analysis associated a missense DCLRE1C variant with V-gene and J-gene trimming of TCR beta chains, and an independent cohort replicated the association. Because the 87-base-pair reads could not distinguish some IMGT-functional V segments, including TRBV6-2 and TRBV6-3, those segments were excluded. Across donors, most TCR sequences were observed very rarely, whereas some public TCRs were present in many individuals. Presence/absence analyses assumed roughly uniform sequencing depth across donors, an assumption that may not hold. The only immune exposure information available for the cohort was CMV serostatus. A later analysis associated 15,000 to 20,000 TCR beta sequences with specific HLA alleles at a false discovery rate of 0.05. The sequencing pipeline was judged likely to have produced a cluster of highly shared sequence variants as a technical artifact. A further reported finding was that TCR beta sequences accurately predicted the HLA-A and HLA-B alleles for most subjects in the first cohort. Only TCR beta chains were sequenced in this cohort, and the absence of alpha or paired-chain data limited detectable features. A later analysis found that most CMV-associated TCR beta chains appeared HLA-restricted, with HLA associations seemingly driven largely by CMV exposure. According to a later analysis, TCR association rates differed among HLA loci, with DRB1 alleles showing the most associated TCRs and HLA-C alleles showing the fewest.

V was cut back by 2 bases and J by 9 bases, leaving a gap of 11 bases between them. The CDR3, from cysteine to phenylalanine, totals 14 residues. Only the CDR3 region is kept as DNA, spanning 42 bases read in frame from base 1. CDR1 and CDR2 are read off the germline V gene as MGHRA and YSYEKL. The library was produced with the immunoSEQ multiplex PCR assay. The multiplex PCR relied on a mix of 60 forward primers for TCR Vbeta segments and 13 reverse primers for TCR Jbeta segments. The CDR3 region of rearranged TCR beta genes was amplified from genomic DNA by a multiplex PCR assay. The Illumina HiSeq System was used to sequence the amplified TCR beta libraries as 87-base-pair reads. The published analysis was carried out like this. In a later analysis, tens of millions of unique TCR beta chains were counted across the roughly 700 repertoires, and roughly 10 million of these chains were shared by at least two donors. Raw reads were error-corrected and collapsed into unique sequences by a nearest-neighbor algorithm in which closely related sequences were merged to remove PCR and sequencing errors. CDR3 sequences were aligned to IMGT reference sequences to assign V, D and J gene segments. For a sequence to be retained, at least a six-nucleotide match to both a V gene segment and a J gene segment was required. Rearrangements were classified as productive when the CDR3 lacked stop codons and remained in frame with V and J, and all other rearrangements were classified as non-productive. Following IMGT convention, CDR3 was defined as the stretch from the second conserved V-encoded cysteine to the conserved J-encoded phenylalanine. Sequences without an unambiguous match to a single V gene segment were excluded from the earlier analysis of 450 to 650 of the donors. In an earlier analysis of 500 to 750 of the donors, V segments were called functional above 56.7% productive rearrangements and were called segregating when the between-donor standard deviation exceeded 5%. To diagnose cytomegalovirus status from the catalog of TCR beta chain sequences, a statistical classification framework was built. In a later analysis, TCR nucleotide sequences were compared against IMGT/GENE-DB human TR gene sequences so that V and J genes could be assigned. The TCRdist pipeline was used in a later analysis to assign CDR3 sequences and most-parsimonious VDJ recombination scenarios. In a later analysis, each TCR beta chain was defined by its CDR3 amino acid sequence together with its V-gene family, and reads lacking a unique V-gene family were excluded. To address suspected cross-contamination and a sequencing artifact, a later analysis removed around 600 highly shared, low-generation-probability nucleotide sequences. In a later analysis, a clonal expansion index for each public chain was calculated from normalized within-repertoire ranks of inferred template counts. In a later analysis, generation probabilities were computed with a VDJ recombination model fitted to out-of-frame rearrangements, and the resulting probabilities were checked against IGoR. A later analysis scored TCR-TCR, TCR-HLA and TCR-CMV co-occurrence with hypergeometric tests, applying a repertoire-size bias correction to TCR pairs. In a later analysis, false discovery rates were estimated by permuting HLA or CMV assignments 20 times. In a later analysis, co-occurring TCRs were grouped using DBSCAN, and TCRdist sequence similarity was added for clustering within HLA-allele-positive subsets. For co-occurrence clustering, repertoires with fewer than 30,000 or more than 120,000 public chains were excluded, along with roughly five repertoires with anomalous nucleotide sharing. Sourced from immuneACCESS, this table was stored by TCRdb with only in-frame sequences that have V and J called. A share of the clones is absent; for the studies checked, an unresolved V gene accounts for under half, and the remainder has no known explanation. The V and J calls and clone size come from that table; D and trimming were worked out from the DNA. The table for this sample lists roughly 150,000 clones; 75% to 90% of them were counted only once. The ten biggest clones cover over 2% of the sample.

The cohort comprised some 730 healthy bone marrow donors. At the time of sampling, all cohort members were nominally healthy, though unrecorded immune exposures were likely present. The donor was CMV seronegative and belonged to the group of approximately 320 seronegative cohort members. A peripheral blood sample was provided by each donor, and peripheral blood mononuclear cells were used for TCR beta sequencing. Genomic DNA was extracted from the blood cell samples with the Qiagen DNeasy Blood Extraction Kit. Regarding this clone: Its target antigen remains unknown. Per-base qualities were not stored, and no clone one base away is much larger.

The receptor comes from a male donor in good health and CMV-seronegative. The receptor chain draws on TRBV4-1 and TRBJ1-6; TRBD1 is a possible D gene, resting on 5 matching bases. Sequences were obtained from PBMCs. The DNA reads TGCGCCAGCAGCCAATACCGGGGGGTTTCACCCCTCCACTTT. This is translated as CASSQYRGVSPLHF.